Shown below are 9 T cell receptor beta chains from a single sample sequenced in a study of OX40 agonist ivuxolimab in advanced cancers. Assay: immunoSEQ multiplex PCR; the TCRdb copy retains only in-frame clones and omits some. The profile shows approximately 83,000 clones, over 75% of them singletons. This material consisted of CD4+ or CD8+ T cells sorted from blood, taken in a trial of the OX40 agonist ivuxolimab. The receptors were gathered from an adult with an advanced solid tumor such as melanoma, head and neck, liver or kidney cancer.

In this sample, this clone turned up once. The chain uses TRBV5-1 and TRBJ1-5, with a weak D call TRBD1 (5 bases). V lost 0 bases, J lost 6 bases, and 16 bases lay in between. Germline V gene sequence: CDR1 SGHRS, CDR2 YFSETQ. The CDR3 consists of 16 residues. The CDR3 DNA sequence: TGCGCCAGCAGCTTGGCCGGGACGGCGGGGGGTCAGCCCCAGCATTTT. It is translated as CASSLAGTAGGQPQHF.

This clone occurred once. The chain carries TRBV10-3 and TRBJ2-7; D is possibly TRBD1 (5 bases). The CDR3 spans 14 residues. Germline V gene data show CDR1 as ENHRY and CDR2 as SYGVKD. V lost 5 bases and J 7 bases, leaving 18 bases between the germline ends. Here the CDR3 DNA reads TGTGCCATCAGTACCCTACCTAGGGGTGGGGAGCAGTACTTC. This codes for CAISTLPRGGEQYF.

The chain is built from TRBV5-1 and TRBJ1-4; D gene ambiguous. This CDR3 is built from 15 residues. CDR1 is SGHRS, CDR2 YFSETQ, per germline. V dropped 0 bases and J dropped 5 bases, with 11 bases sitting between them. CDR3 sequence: CASSLVGVPNEKLFF. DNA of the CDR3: TGCGCCAGCAGCTTGGTTGGCGTCCCCAATGAAAAACTGTTTTTT.

The CDR3: CASSDLAGEETQYF. CDR3 nucleotides: TGTGCCAGCTCAGATTTAGCGGGAGAAGAGACCCAGTACTTC. The chain is built from TRBV18 and TRBJ2-5; 9 positions agree with TRBD2. CDR1 is KGHSH, CDR2 LQKENI, per germline. This CDR3 is 14 amino acids long. Trimming took 5 bases from V and 3 from J; bases not matched to a gene: 4.

The CDR3, as DNA: TGTGCCAGCTCACCGGGTACAGGGGGATCCGGGGAGCTGTTTTTT. This sequence encodes CASSPGTGGSGELFF. This sequence joins TRBV18 and TRBJ2-2, with 8 bases fitting TRBD1. The CDR3 loop spans 15 amino acids. Germline V gene lookup returns CDR1 KGHSH and CDR2 LQKENI. Trimming at V came to 3 bases and at J to 6 bases, leaving 6 bases not matched to a gene.

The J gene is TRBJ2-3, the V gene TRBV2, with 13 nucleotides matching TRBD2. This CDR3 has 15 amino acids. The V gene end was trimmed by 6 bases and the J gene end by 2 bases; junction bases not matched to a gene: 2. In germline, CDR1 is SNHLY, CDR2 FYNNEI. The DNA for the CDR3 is TGTGCCAGCAGCGGACTAGCGGGGGCCACAGATACGCAGTATTTT. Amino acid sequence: CASSGLAGATDTQYF.

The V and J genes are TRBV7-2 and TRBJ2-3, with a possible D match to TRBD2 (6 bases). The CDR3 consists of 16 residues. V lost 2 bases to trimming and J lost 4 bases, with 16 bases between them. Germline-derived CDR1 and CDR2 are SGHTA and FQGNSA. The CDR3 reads CASSLRRGLDPDTQYF. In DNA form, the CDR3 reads TGTGCCAGCAGCTTACGAAGGGGACTGGATCCAGATACGCAGTATTTT.

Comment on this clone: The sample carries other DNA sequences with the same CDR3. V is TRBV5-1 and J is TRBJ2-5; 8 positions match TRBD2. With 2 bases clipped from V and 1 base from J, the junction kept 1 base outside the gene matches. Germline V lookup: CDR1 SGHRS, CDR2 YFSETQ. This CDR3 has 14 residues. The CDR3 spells CASSLGLAQETQYF. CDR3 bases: TGCGCCAGCAGCTTAGGACTAGCCCAAGAGACCCAGTACTTC.

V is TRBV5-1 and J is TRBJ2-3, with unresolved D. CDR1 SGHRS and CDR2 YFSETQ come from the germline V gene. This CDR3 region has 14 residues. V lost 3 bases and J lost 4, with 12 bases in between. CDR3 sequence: CASSWQTGPDTQYF. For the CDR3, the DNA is TGCGCCAGCAGCTGGCAGACCGGCCCAGATACGCAGTATTTT.